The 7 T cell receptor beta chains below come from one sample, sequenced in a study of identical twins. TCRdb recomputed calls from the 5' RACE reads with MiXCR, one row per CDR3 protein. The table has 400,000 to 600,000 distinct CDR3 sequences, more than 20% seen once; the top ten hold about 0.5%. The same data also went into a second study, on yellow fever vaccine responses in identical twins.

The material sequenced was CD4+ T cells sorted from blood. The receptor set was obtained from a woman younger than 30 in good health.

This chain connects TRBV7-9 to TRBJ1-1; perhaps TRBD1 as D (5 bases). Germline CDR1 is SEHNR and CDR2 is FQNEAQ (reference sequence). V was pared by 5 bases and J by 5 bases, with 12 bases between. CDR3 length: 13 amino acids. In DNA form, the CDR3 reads TGTGCCAGCAGCACCTCGGGGGGAACTGAAGCTTTCTTT. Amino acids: CASSTSGGTEAFF.

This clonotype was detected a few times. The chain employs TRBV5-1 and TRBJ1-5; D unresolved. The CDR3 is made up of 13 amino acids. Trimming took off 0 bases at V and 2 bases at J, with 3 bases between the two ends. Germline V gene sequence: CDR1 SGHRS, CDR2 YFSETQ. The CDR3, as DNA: TGCGCCAGCAGCTTGGGGCGCAATCAGCCCCAGCATTTT. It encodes CASSLGRNQPQHF.

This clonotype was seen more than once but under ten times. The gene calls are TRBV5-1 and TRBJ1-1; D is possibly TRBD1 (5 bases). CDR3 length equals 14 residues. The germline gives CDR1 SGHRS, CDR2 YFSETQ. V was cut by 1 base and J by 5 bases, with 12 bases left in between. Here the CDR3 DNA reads TGCGCCAGCAGCTTGACCAGGGAGGGGACTGAAGCTTTCTTT. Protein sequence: CASSLTREGTEAFF.

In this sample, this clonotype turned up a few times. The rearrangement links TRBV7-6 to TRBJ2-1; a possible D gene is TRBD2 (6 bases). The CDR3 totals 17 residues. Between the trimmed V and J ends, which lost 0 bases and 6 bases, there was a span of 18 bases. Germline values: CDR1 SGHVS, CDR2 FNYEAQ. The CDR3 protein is CASSLAGGLPTLNEQFF. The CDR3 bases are TGTGCCAGCAGCTTAGCGGGGGGACTTCCCACGCTCAATGAGCAGTTCTTC.

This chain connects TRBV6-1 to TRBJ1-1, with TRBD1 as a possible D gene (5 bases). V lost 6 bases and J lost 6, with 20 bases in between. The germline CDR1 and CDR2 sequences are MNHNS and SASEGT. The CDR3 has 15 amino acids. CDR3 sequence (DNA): TGTGCCAGCAGGGAAACGGGGTGGGGCTTCGCTGAAGCTTTCTTT. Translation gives CASRETGWGFAEAFF.

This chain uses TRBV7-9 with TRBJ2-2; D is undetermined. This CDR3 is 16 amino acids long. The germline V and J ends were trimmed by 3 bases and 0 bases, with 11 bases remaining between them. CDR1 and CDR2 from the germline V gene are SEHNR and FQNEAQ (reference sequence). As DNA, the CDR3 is TGTGCCAGCAGCTTGTTTCAGCCCCCGAACACCGGGGAGCTGTTTTTT. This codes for CASSLFQPPNTGELFF.

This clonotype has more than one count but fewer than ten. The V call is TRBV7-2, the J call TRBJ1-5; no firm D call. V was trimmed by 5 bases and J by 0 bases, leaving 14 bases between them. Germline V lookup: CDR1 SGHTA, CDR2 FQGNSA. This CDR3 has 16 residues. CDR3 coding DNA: TGTGCCAGCAGCCCGGTGGGAGTGTTTAGCAATCAGCCCCAGCATTTT. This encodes CASSPVGVFSNQPQHF.